Sequencing of this T cell receptor beta chain was carried out in a study of cytomegalovirus exposure and HLA in healthy donors. Background on the study: A previous analysis identified fewer than 130 million unique TCR beta sequences derived from roughly 190 million T cells. General study results and limits: Researchers reportedly found TCR beta sequences accurately predicted most subjects' HLA-A and HLA-B alleles.

This CDR3 contains 14 residues. Germline V gene sequence: CDR1 PRHDT, CDR2 FYEKMQ (reference sequence). It was with 60 Vbeta and 13 Jbeta primers that the PCR ran. In the original workflow: In a later analysis, 79 million or so unique TCR beta chains included roughly 11 million shared by two or more donors. Only in-frame clones appear in the TCRdb table, and some are missing; sequencing was by immunoSEQ multiplex PCR. Clonal size and the V and J genes are those of that table, whereas D and trimming came from the DNA. The sample contains some 160,000 clones, 80% of which appear only once. Donors counted as nominally healthy when sampled, yet unrecorded immune exposures were likely. Note on this clone: Its antigen is unidentified.

The V call is TRBV13, the J call TRBJ2-5, with 7 positions matching TRBD2. TRBJ2-7 explains the end of the DNA better; the J call may be wrong. The receptor comes from a male donor in good health and CMV-seropositive. Sequencing input: PBMCs. CDR3 residues: CASSPPGGSYEQYF. In DNA form, the CDR3 reads TGTGCCAGCAGCCCGCCGGGGGGTAGTTACGAGCAGTACTTC.